The TCR beta chain described here comes from a study of blood T cell repertoires in COVID-19. About the research overall: The United States, Italy and Spain provided the acute and convalescent COVID-19 samples. Sample material is recorded as cDNA or gDNA derived from T cells, B-cell-depleted T cells, or PBMCs.

With 2 bases removed from V and 2 bases from J, the gap between germline ends came to 24 bases. CDR1 and CDR2 (germline): SQVTM, ANQGSEA. This CDR3 spans 18 amino acids. Authors' analysis steps: Quantification of nucleated cells was approximated via reference gene primer amplification. Produced via immunoSEQ multiplex PCR; TCRdb's table is partial and in-frame only. V, J and clone size derive from that table, while D and trimming were established from the DNA sequence. The sample contains 250,000 or so clones, more than 75% of which appear only once. The clonotype originates from a man aged 40-49 years with active or convalescent COVID-19. The chain couples TRBV29-1 to TRBJ2-5; a possible D gene is TRBD2 (5 bases). The sample consisted of peripheral blood. The CDR3 reads CSVELALLMRAPQETQYF. CDR3 nucleotides: TGCAGCGTTGAATTAGCGTTATTAATGCGGGCCCCACAAGAGACCCAGTACTTC.